This entry is about one T cell receptor beta chain. The germline V gene has CDR1 LNHDA and CDR2 SQIVND (reference sequence). Trimming removed 8 bases from V and 6 bases from J, with 10 bases in between. This CDR3 has 11 amino acids. This entry belongs to a study of blood T cell repertoires in COVID-19. Study-level background: PBMCs, B-cell-depleted T cells, or T cells provided the cDNA or gDNA that made up the material.

Profiling relied on immunoSEQ multiplex PCR, and the TCRdb table lists in-frame clones only, not all of them. Of 200,000 to 250,000 clones listed, approximately 84% are singletons. The chain carries TRBV19 and TRBJ1-1; the D gene is possibly TRBD1 (5 bases). The clonotype was recovered from a woman in her thirties who had recovered from COVID-19. The specimen was peripheral blood. The CDR3, as DNA: TGTGCCAGTTTCGACAGAGCTGAAGCTTTCTTT. This encodes CASFDRAEAFF.